The 27 T cell receptor beta chains below all came from one sample that was sequenced in a study of regulatory and conventional T cells in RAG deficiency. Conventional CD4+ T cells were sorted from blood as CD25-low CD127-high cells. The repertoire was sequenced with immunoSEQ multiplex PCR; TCRdb's copy has only in-frame clones and lacks some. The repertoire has around 29,000 clones, roughly 95% of them found once; the top ten carry approximately 0.18%. These sequences were also reported in another study, on regulatory T cells. That work adds: Primers: 52 TRBV forward and 13 TRBJ reverse.

Source material: CD25- CD4+ T cells sorted from blood. The source is a human donor in good health.

The CDR3 loop is CASSDQVETQYF. The CDR3 bases are TGTGCCAGCAGTGACCAGGTTGAGACCCAGTACTTC. The chain has TRBV6-1 and TRBJ2-5; D ambiguous. CDR3 length equals 12 residues. Germline V gene lookup returns CDR1 MNHNS and CDR2 SASEGT. Trimming took 3 bases from V and 5 from J, leaving 7 bases between them.

The chain uses TRBV4-1 and TRBJ2-1; D might be TRBD1 (5 bases). The CDR3 has 16 residues. With 3 bases removed from V and 7 bases from J, the gap between germline ends came to 19 bases. Germline V CDR1 and CDR2: MGHRA, YSYEKL. CDR3: CASSHPPAAGLNEQFF. The CDR3 bases are TGCGCCAGCAGCCACCCCCCTGCGGCAGGGCTGAATGAGCAGTTCTTC.

V and J are TRBV2 and TRBJ1-6; D not resolved. This CDR3 region has 15 residues. With 6 bases removed from V and 1 base from J, the gap between germline ends came to 10 bases. CDR1 is SNHLY, CDR2 FYNNEI, per germline. CDR3: CASRVDTSYNSPLHF. In nucleotides, the CDR3 is TGTGCCAGCAGAGTTGACACTTCCTATAATTCACCCCTCCACTTT. The whole variable domain, remainder taken from reference TRBV2 and TRBJ1-6, is EPEVTQTPSHQVTQMGQEVILRCVPISNHLYFYWYRQILGQKVEFLVSFYNNEISEKSEIFDDQFSVERPDGSNFTLKIRSTKLEDSAMYFCASRVDTSYNSPLHFGNGTRLTVT.

J is TRBJ1-1 and V is TRBV7-3; D not certain. V gave up 6 bases and J gave up 1 base, with 9 bases separating them. The CDR3 extends over 13 amino acids. In germline, CDR1 is SGHTA, CDR2 FQGTGA. In DNA, the CDR3 is TGTGCCAGCAGGATTACACCGAACACTGAAGCTTTCTTT. Amino acids: CASRITPNTEAFF.

This sequence joins TRBV6-6 and TRBJ1-1, with 9 bases aligning to TRBD1. Germline-derived CDR1 and CDR2 are MNHNY and SVGAGI (reference sequence). The V gene end was trimmed by 6 bases and the J gene end by 3 bases; junction bases not matched to a gene: 5. The CDR3 length is 14 residues. CDR3 protein: CASRTGGADTEAFF. The CDR3 bases are TGTGCCAGCAGAACAGGGGGCGCCGACACTGAAGCTTTCTTT.

The chain carries TRBV5-1 and TRBJ1-4; TRBD1 aligns across 9 bases. Germline CDR1 and CDR2: SGHRS and YFSETQ. The V segment lost 0 bases and the J segment 8 bases; nucleotides outside the gene matches: 5. The CDR3 spans 15 residues. This CDR3 is CASSLGTGAGEKLFF. In nucleotides, the CDR3 is TGCGCCAGCAGCTTGGGGACAGGGGCGGGGGAAAAACTGTTTTTT.

This clone was recorded a few times. Additional DNA sequences in this sample encode the identical CDR3. V gene TRBV19 combines with J gene TRBJ1-6, with 7 positions matching TRBD1. J gave up 7 bases and V 7 bases, and 10 bases lay outside the gene matches. CDR3 length equals 15 residues. Looked up from germline, CDR1 is LNHDA and CDR2 is SQIVND (reference sequence). The CDR3 DNA reads TGTGCCAGTAACCACAGGGGAGGAGGCAATTCACCCCTCCACTTT. Its protein is CASNHRGGGNSPLHF.

The chain carries TRBV6-6 and TRBJ2-1; D gene uncertain. The V gene's germline CDR1 is MNHNY and CDR2 SVGAGI (reference sequence). V shed 2 bases and J shed 7 bases, with 3 bases lying between them. CDR3 size: 11 residues. The CDR3 nucleotides read TGTGCCAGCAGTTACCTGAATGAGCAGTTCTTC. Protein: CASSYLNEQFF.

This clone showed up just a few times. The chain combines TRBV5-1 with TRBJ2-3; 7 positions match TRBD2. This CDR3 comprises 16 residues. CDR1 is SGHRS, CDR2 YFSETQ, per germline. Trimming cost V 5 bases and J 0 bases; bases outside gene matches: 9. CDR3 coding DNA: TGCGCCAGCAGTGGGTCGGGGGGTCCAAGCACAGATACGCAGTATTTT. Its translation: CASSGSGGPSTDTQYF. Combining the CDR3 with reference TRBV5-1 and TRBJ2-3 gives the whole variable domain KAGVTQTPRYLIKTRGQQVTLSCSPISGHRSVSWYQQTPGQGLQFLFEYFSETQRNKGNFPGRFSGRQFSNSRSEMNVSTLELGDSALYLCASSGSGGPSTDTQYFGPGTRLTVL.

The chain links TRBV4-2 to TRBJ2-7, with 10 bases identical to TRBD1. J was trimmed by 5 bases and V by 8 bases; bases with no gene match: 9. This CDR3 contains 14 residues. Germline V gene lookup returns CDR1 LGHNA and CDR2 YNFKEQ. The DNA of the CDR3 is TGTGCCAGCGCCCTAGGGACAGGGGTCGACGAGCAGTACTTC. It translates to CASALGTGVDEQYF.

The J gene is TRBJ1-3, the V gene TRBV20-1; no firm D call. The CDR3 spans 11 residues. Looked up from germline, CDR1 is DFQATT and CDR2 is SNEGSKA (reference sequence). The ends were cut back, 7 bases at V and 4 bases at J, with 8 bases in the middle. The CDR3 protein is CSGERGNTIYF. In DNA, the CDR3 is TGCAGTGGGGAGAGAGGAAACACCATATATTTT.

The chain carries TRBV5-4 and TRBJ1-2; 8 bases agree with TRBD1. The CDR3 is 14 amino acids. Trimming at V came to 4 bases and at J to 6 bases, leaving 8 bases not matched to a gene. Germline V CDR1 and CDR2: SGHNT, YYREEE (reference sequence). The CDR3 region has the DNA TGTGCCAGCAGCCCCCGGACAGGGAAGGATGGCTACACCTTC. This encodes CASSPRTGKDGYTF.

This chain uses TRBV15 with TRBJ2-7; 12 bases agree with TRBD2. Germline V gene data show CDR1 as LNHNV and CDR2 as YYDKDF (reference sequence). V dropped 2 bases and J dropped 0; count of bases not matched to a gene: 2. CDR3 length: 16 residues. The chain's CDR3 is CATSRQLAGGSYEQYF. CDR3 bases: TGTGCCACCAGCAGACAACTAGCGGGGGGCTCCTACGAGCAGTACTTC.

CDR3 loop: CASSSRQGAYEQYF. The CDR3 region has the DNA TGTGCCAGCAGCAGCAGACAGGGGGCGTACGAGCAGTACTTC. The rearrangement uses TRBV5-4 and TRBJ2-7; 10 bases align to TRBD1. CDR3 length: 14 amino acids. V shed 4 bases and J 4 bases; nucleotides not matched to a gene: 5. Germline V lookup: CDR1 SGHNT, CDR2 YYREEE (reference sequence).

The J gene is TRBJ1-1, the V gene TRBV18; D uncertain. Germline lookup yields CDR1 KGHSH and CDR2 LQKENI. This CDR3 comprises 11 residues. Trimming took off 3 bases at V and 7 bases at J, with 6 bases between the two ends. In nucleotides, the CDR3 is TGTGCCAGCTCACCCGGACTTGAAGCTTTCTTT. This codes for CASSPGLEAFF. The variable domain in full, completed from reference TRBV18 and TRBJ1-1, reads NAGVMQNPRHLVRRRGQEARLRCSPMKGHSHVYWYRQLPEEGLKFMVYLQKENIIDESGMPKERFSAEFPKEGPSILRIQQVVRGDSAAYFCASSPGLEAFFGQGTRLTVV.

This chain joins TRBV11-1 and TRBJ1-1; tentative D call: TRBD1 (5 bases). Trimming pared 5 bases from V and 6 bases from J, leaving 19 bases between. The CDR3 runs 15 residues. Germline CDR1 and CDR2: SGHAT and FQDESV (reference sequence). The CDR3 DNA follows: TGTGCCAGCAGCCTCAGCAGACAGCGGGTAGCTGAAGCTTTCTTT. Translated: CASSLSRQRVAEAFF.

The genes are TRBV5-4 and TRBJ2-1; D perhaps matches TRBD2 (5 bases). The germline V and J ends were trimmed by 4 bases and 12 bases, with 23 bases remaining between them. CDR3 size: 15 residues. The germline gives CDR1 SGHNT, CDR2 YYREEE (reference sequence). DNA of the CDR3: TGTGCCAGCAGCGACGTCCCCCTTAGCGCCCGGGGGCAGTTCTTC. This encodes CASSDVPLSARGQFF.

V is TRBV28 and J is TRBJ1-1; a weak D match, TRBD1 (5 bases). Looked up from germline, CDR1 is MDHEN and CDR2 is SYDVKM. V lost 3 bases to trimming and J lost 4 bases, with 12 bases between them. This CDR3 has 14 amino acids. CDR3 coding DNA: TGTGCCAGCAGTTTTGGGGGGTATGGCACTGAAGCTTTCTTT. This codes for CASSFGGYGTEAFF.

The chain joins TRBV5-6 to TRBJ1-1; TRBD1 agrees at 7 bases. V lost 2 bases, J lost 3 bases, and 7 bases stayed unmatched. CDR1 SGHDT and CDR2 YYEEEE come from the germline V gene. The length of the CDR3 is 15 residues. The CDR3 loop reads CASSFIGGEDTEAFF. The DNA for the CDR3 is TGTGCCAGCAGCTTTATAGGGGGCGAGGACACTGAAGCTTTCTTT.

V and J are TRBV13 and TRBJ1-4; TRBD1 matches 9 bases. Trimming at V came to 4 bases and at J to 0 bases, leaving 9 bases not matched to a gene. From germline, CDR1 is PRHDT and CDR2 FYEKMQ (reference sequence). This CDR3 spans 18 amino acids. CDR3 coding DNA: TGTGCCAGCAGCTCCTACGGGGACAGGGTTGCAACTAATGAAAAACTGTTTTTT. It specifies CASSSYGDRVATNEKLFF.

The V call is TRBV5-1, the J call TRBJ1-3, with D possibly being TRBD1 (6 bases). The CDR3 runs 17 residues. Germline values: CDR1 SGHRS, CDR2 YFSETQ. V lost 3 bases, J lost 3 bases, and 19 bases lay in between. CDR3 protein: CASSSGVGAGVGNTIYF. For the CDR3, the DNA is TGCGCCAGCAGCTCCGGGGTGGGGGCTGGTGTTGGAAACACCATATATTTT. The entire variable domain, with the rest obtained from reference TRBV5-1 and TRBJ1-3, is as follows: KAGVTQTPRYLIKTRGQQVTLSCSPISGHRSVSWYQQTPGQGLQFLFEYFSETQRNKGNFPGRFSGRQFSNSRSEMNVSTLELGDSALYLCASSSGVGAGVGNTIYFGEGSWLTVV.

This chain links TRBV19 with TRBJ1-4; D unclear. The V end lost 6 bases, the J end lost 4 bases, and 15 bases lay between the germline ends. Germline CDR1 reads LNHDA; CDR2 reads SQIVND (reference sequence). The CDR3 runs to 15 residues. The CDR3 DNA follows: TGTGCCAGTAGGGGAGACGGCTCCTTTAATGAAAAACTGTTTTTT. Amino acids: CASRGDGSFNEKLFF. Together with reference TRBV19 and TRBJ1-4, the CDR3 gives the full variable domain: DGGITQSPKYLFRKEGQNVTLSCEQNLNHDAMYWYRQDPGQGLRLIYYSQIVNDFQKGDIAEGYSVSREKKESFPLTVTSAQKNPTAFYLCASRGDGSFNEKLFFGSGTQLSVL.

The V and J genes are TRBV4-2 and TRBJ1-4; 7 nucleotides line up with TRBD1. The CDR3 runs 13 residues. With V trimmed by 6 bases and J by 8 bases, 6 bases remained unmatched. Germline CDR1 reads LGHNA; CDR2 reads YNFKEQ. CDR3 sequence reads: CASRTGFGEKLFF. CDR3 coding DNA: TGTGCCAGCAGGACAGGGTTTGGAGAAAAACTGTTTTTT.

The rearrangement links TRBV7-6 to TRBJ2-2; D perhaps matches TRBD2 (5 bases). The CDR3 loop spans 16 amino acids. The V end lost 2 bases, the J end lost 1 base, and 11 bases lay between the germline ends. Looked up from germline, CDR1 is SGHVS and CDR2 is FNYEAQ. The CDR3 region has the DNA TGTGCCAGCAGCTTACGAGCGGCGGGGAACACCGGGGAGCTGTTTTTT. Its protein product is CASSLRAAGNTGELFF. Based on the CDR3 plus reference TRBV7-6 and TRBJ2-2, the full variable domain is GAGVSQSPRYKVTKRGQDVALRCDPISGHVSLYWYRQALGQGPEFLTYFNYEAQQDKSGLPNDRFSAERPEGSISTLTIQRTEQRDSAMYRCASSLRAAGNTGELFFGEGSRLTVL.

The rearrangement links TRBV4-2 to TRBJ1-1; the match to TRBD1 covers 8 bases. V trimming: 0 bases; J trimming: 3 bases; junction bases outside the gene matches: 3. The CDR3 covers 15 residues. CDR1 and CDR2 from the germline V gene are LGHNA and YNFKEQ. CDR3 region: CASSQETGVYTEAFF. The CDR3 DNA sequence: TGTGCCAGCAGCCAAGAGACAGGGGTGTACACTGAAGCTTTCTTT.

This rearrangement joins TRBV7-2 to TRBJ2-1, with 10 bases that match TRBD2. Germline V gives CDR1 SGHTA, CDR2 FQGNSA. There are 15 residues in the CDR3. Trimming removed 4 bases from V and 10 bases from J; junction bases left unmatched: 10. CDR3 in amino acids: CASSYGLAGAWEQFF. DNA for the CDR3: TGTGCCAGCAGCTACGGGCTAGCGGGGGCCTGGGAGCAGTTCTTC.

This clone was seen only once. The chain combines TRBV12-2 with TRBJ2-5; whether TRBD1, the table's D call, matches the DNA was not checked. The J call is in doubt because the DNA end fits TRBJ2-7 better. TRBV12-2 is a pseudogene. There are 13 residues in the CDR3. DNA for the CDR3: TGTGCAAGTCGCGCCGGGACAGGGAACGAGCAGTACTTC. This translates into CASRAGTGNEQYF.